Listed here is a single T cell receptor beta chain. No antigen is known for it. Germline loops: CDR1 KGHSH, CDR2 LQKENI. The ends lost 3 bases at V and 4 bases at J; junction bases unmatched: 7. The CDR3 is made up of 17 amino acids. Method: immunoSEQ multiplex PCR; TCRdb's copy keeps in-frame clones and lacks some. Among around 72,000 clones listed, about 90% were seen once. The data originate from a study of OX40 agonist ivuxolimab in advanced cancers. Turning to the study itself: Allowance was made for prior anti-PD-1, anti-PD-L1 or anti-CTLA-4 therapy, and 35% to 40% had some.

Notes on the study in general: Those patients achieving a partial response at 0.1-3.0 mg/kg showed among the lowest clonal expansion. Fewer expanded clones were found on average in CD4+ than in CD8+ T cells.

Sample: CD4+ or CD8+ T cells sorted from blood, taken in a trial of the OX40 agonist ivuxolimab. This chain joins TRBV18 and TRBJ2-1; TRBD1 matches at 12 bases. The source is an adult with an advanced solid tumor such as melanoma, head and neck, liver or kidney cancer. CDR3 residues: CASSPTGTGGGYNEQFF. CDR3 in DNA: TGTGCCAGCTCACCGACCGGGACAGGGGGCGGTTACAATGAGCAGTTCTTC.